Listed below are T cell receptor beta chains from one sample, sequenced in a study of glioma-infiltrating T cells after dendritic cell vaccination. Assay used: immunoSEQ multiplex PCR; TCRdb lists only in-frame clones, some missing. This sample has 71,000 or so clones, with about 76% found just once. The sequencing used blood, collected before dendritic cell vaccination. These receptors came from a human donor with glioblastoma. CDR3s include the opening cysteine and the closing phenylalanine or tryptophan. Fields, in order: V gene, D gene, clone size, J gene, CDR3 protein, CDR3 DNA. The D gene is left open where the match is weak. A row's size may be missing; if present it is once, few, many or a size class.

TRBV4-3	-	-	TRBJ1-2	CASSQDRGLGGYTF	TGCGCCAGCAGCCAAGATCGGGGACTCGGAGGCTACACCTTC
TRBV5-5	TRBD1	-	TRBJ1-2	CASSLGGTGLNYGYTF	TGTGCCAGCAGCTTGGGGGGGACAGGGCTCAACTATGGCTACACCTTC
TRBV5-1	-	-	TRBJ1-3	CASSLSPGVGNTIYF	TGCGCCAGCAGCTTAAGTCCAGGGGTTGGAAACACCATATATTTT
TRBV12-5	TRBD2	once	TRBJ2-5	CASGLVVTSGDQETQYF	TGTGCTAGTGGTTTGGTAGTAACTAGCGGGGACCAAGAGACCCAGTACTTC
TRBV4-2	TRBD1	-	TRBJ1-6	CASSQTDRGASPLHF	TGTGCCAGCAGCCAGACGGACAGGGGAGCCTCACCCCTCCACTTT
TRBV10-3	TRBD1	-	TRBJ1-6	CAIGTDDNSPLHF	TGTGCCATCGGGACAGACGATAATTCACCCCTCCACTTT
TRBV13	-	-	TRBJ1-2	CASSAQTRDLVAGYGYTF	TGTGCCAGCAGCGCGCAGACGAGGGATTTAGTTGCTGGGTATGGCTACACCTTC
TRBV5-1	TRBD2	-	TRBJ2-3	CASKRGGTDTQYF	TGCGCCAGCAAGCGGGGGGGCACAGATACGCAGTATTTT
TRBV5-1	TRBD1	once	TRBJ1-3	CASRPDRGGNTIYF	TGCGCCAGCAGACCCGACAGGGGAGGAAACACCATATATTTT
TRBV15	TRBD1	-	TRBJ1-4	CATSRPTETGGPGKLFF	TGTGCCACCAGCAGACCCACGGAGACAGGGGGCCCCGGAAAACTGTTTTTT
TRBV19	-	-	TRBJ1-2	CASSTSHYGYTF	TGTGCCAGTAGTACGTCTCACTATGGCTACACCTTC
TRBV9	-	-	TRBJ1-3	CASSPQVDSGNTIYF	TGTGCCAGCAGCCCGCAAGTAGACTCTGGAAACACCATATATTTT
TRBV7-8	TRBD1	-	TRBJ1-2	CASSPDREYGYTF	TGTGCCAGCAGCCCGGACAGGGAGTATGGCTACACCTTC
TRBV2	TRBD2	-	TRBJ2-3	CASSDRTSQSTDTQYF	TGTGCCAGCAGTGACCGGACTAGTCAGAGCACAGATACGCAGTATTTT
TRBV18	TRBD2	-	TRBJ2-2	CASSPAGAHTGELFF	TGTGCCAGCTCGCCAGCGGGGGCCCACACCGGGGAGCTGTTTTTT
TRBV7-2	TRBD1	-	TRBJ2-5	CASSSDREGTQYF	TGTGCCAGCAGCTCCGACAGGGAAGGGACCCAGTACTTC
TRBV6-1	-	few	TRBJ1-5	CASRPGGTQPQHF	TGTGCCAGCAGACCCGGGGGGACTCAGCCCCAGCATTTT
TRBV7-2	-	medium-sized	TRBJ1-5	CASSLVTGRGNQPQHF	TGTGCCAGCAGCTTAGTGACGGGTCGGGGCAATCAGCCCCAGCATTTT
TRBV4-1	TRBD1	-	TRBJ1-2	CASSQVSGGTGNYGYTF	TGCGCCAGCAGCCAAGTCTCAGGAGGGACAGGGAACTATGGCTACACCTTC
TRBV30	TRBD2	few	TRBJ2-5	CAWSVGGSQETQYF	TGTGCCTGGAGTGTAGGCGGGAGCCAAGAGACCCAGTACTTC
TRBV5-1	-	-	TRBJ2-1	CASSLGGRLAYNEQFF	TGCGCCAGCAGCTTGGGTGGTCGGCTAGCGTATAATGAGCAGTTCTTC
TRBV6-5	-	-	TRBJ2-5	CASSSAARETQYF	TGTGCCAGCAGTTCGGCGGCGAGGGAGACCCAGTACTTC
TRBV19	-	few	TRBJ1-6	CASTQAEGYSPLHF	TGTGCCAGTACCCAGGCAGAGGGATATTCACCCCTCCACTTT
TRBV27	-	-	TRBJ1-2	CASSYDRRNYGYTF	TGTGCCAGCAGTTATGACAGGAGGAACTATGGCTACACCTTC
TRBV6-1	-	-	TRBJ2-7	CASSTSGLGTYEQYF	TGTGCCAGCAGTACAAGCGGGTTGGGAACCTACGAGCAGTACTTC
TRBV7-2	TRBD1	-	TRBJ1-5	CASSLGGTAYDQPQHF	TGTGCCAGCAGCTTAGGAGGGACAGCCTATGATCAGCCCCAGCATTTT
TRBV19	-	-	TRBJ1-1	CASSTTSTANTEAFF	TGTGCCAGTAGTACCACATCGACAGCGAACACTGAAGCTTTCTTT
TRBV4-3	TRBD1	-	TRBJ1-2	CASSQEREPGQGDYGYTF	TGCGCCAGCAGCCAAGAGCGGGAACCGGGACAGGGCGACTATGGCTACACCTTC
TRBV6-5	-	-	TRBJ1-1	CASGEESEAFF	TGTGCCAGTGGGGAGGAGTCTGAAGCTTTCTTT
TRBV6-5	-	-	TRBJ1-2	CASSYSYGGGDGYTF	TGTGCCAGCAGTTACTCATACGGGGGAGGTGATGGCTACACCTTC
TRBV7-3	TRBD1	-	TRBJ2-2	CASSYSGTGNTGELFF	TGTGCCAGCAGTTATTCCGGGACAGGGAACACCGGGGAGCTGTTTTTT
TRBV2	-	-	TRBJ1-1	CASTFIRIQGTEAFF	TGTGCCAGCACCTTTATCCGGATACAGGGAACTGAAGCTTTCTTT
TRBV6-5	-	few	TRBJ1-3	CASSYGTGGNTIYF	TGTGCCAGCAGTTACGGAACAGGGGGAAACACCATATATTTT
TRBV25-1	TRBD1	-	TRBJ2-3	CASSDLDRGLYTDTQYF	TGTGCCAGCAGTGATTTGGACAGGGGTCTATACACAGATACGCAGTATTTT
TRBV5-6	TRBD2	-	TRBJ2-4	CASSPLAGTNDDIQYF	TGTGCCAGCAGCCCACTCGCCGGGACTAACGATGACATTCAGTACTTC
TRBV6-5	TRBD1	-	TRBJ2-2	CASSYDRALITGELFF	TGTGCCAGCAGTTACGACAGGGCACTCATTACCGGGGAGCTGTTTTTT
TRBV12-5	-	-	TRBJ2-1	CASGWGRESGEQFF	TGTGCTAGTGGTTGGGGGCGAGAGTCGGGTGAGCAGTTCTTC
TRBV5-4	TRBD1	-	TRBJ2-7	CASSPRQGNNEQYF	TGTGCCAGCAGCCCACGACAGGGGAACAACGAGCAGTACTTC
TRBV7-9	-	-	TRBJ2-5	CASSSLRTVQETQYF	TGCGCCAGCAGCTCGTTGAGGACTGTACAAGAGACCCAGTACTTC
TRBV6-5	TRBD1	-	TRBJ2-5	CASSYSVGRGLETQYF	TGTGCCAGCAGTTACTCGGTCGGCAGGGGGTTGGAGACCCAGTACTTC
TRBV2	-	few	TRBJ2-7	CASSRAAGPSYEQYF	TGTGCCAGCAGCCGAGCGGCGGGTCCGTCCTACGAGCAGTACTTC
TRBV19	-	-	TRBJ1-2	CACREEYYGYTF	TGTGCCTGCAGAGAGGAGTACTATGGCTACACCTTC
TRBV7-3	-	-	TRBJ1-2	CASSLSTTGAYTF	TGTGCCAGCAGCTTGTCGACGACAGGAGCCTACACCTTC
TRBV18	-	once	TRBJ2-7	CASSPEPGAYEQYF	TGTGCCAGCTCACCAGAGCCAGGGGCCTACGAGCAGTACTTC
TRBV2	-	-	TRBJ2-1	CASSDGRGSYNEQFF	TGTGCCAGCAGTGATGGAAGGGGGTCCTACAATGAGCAGTTCTTC
TRBV25-1	-	-	TRBJ2-2	CASTSGDGGELFF	TGTGCCAGCACCTCAGGGGACGGCGGGGAGCTGTTTTTT
TRBV6-1	-	-	TRBJ1-5	CASSEGRAGNQPQHF	TGTGCCAGCAGTGAAGGGAGGGCTGGCAATCAGCCCCAGCATTTT
TRBV5-6	-	-	TRBJ2-2	CASSFNGELFF	TGTGCCAGCAGCTTTAACGGGGAGCTGTTTTTT
TRBV27	TRBD2	-	TRBJ2-1	CASRDLAGDYNEQFF	TGTGCCAGCAGGGACCTAGCGGGGGATTACAATGAGCAGTTCTTC
TRBV11-1	-	-	TRBJ1-1	CASSLRQGRTEAFF	TGTGCCAGCAGCTTAAGGCAGGGAAGAACTGAAGCTTTCTTT
TRBV6-6	TRBD1	-	TRBJ1-1	CASSYPPGQGASAFF	TGTGCCAGCAGTTACCCTCCGGGACAGGGGGCGAGTGCTTTCTTT
TRBV11-1	TRBD1	-	TRBJ2-5	CASSAPGQGGEETQYF	TGTGCCAGCAGCGCCCCGGGACAGGGGGGAGAAGAGACCCAGTACTTC
TRBV6-6	TRBD1	-	TRBJ2-6	CASSGTGGTGANVLTF	TGTGCCAGCTCCGGGACAGGGGGAACCGGGGCCAACGTCCTGACTTTC
TRBV5-1	-	-	TRBJ2-2	CASSLVTDAGELFF	TGCGCCAGCAGCTTGGTTACAGATGCCGGGGAGCTGTTTTTT
TRBV4-3	TRBD1	-	TRBJ1-1	CASSQELSGTGEFEAFF	TGCGCCAGCAGCCAAGAGCTATCCGGGACAGGGGAGTTTGAAGCTTTCTTT
TRBV19	TRBD1	-	TRBJ1-5	CASSSDRGRVSNQPQHF	TGTGCCAGTAGTTCTGACAGGGGGCGAGTTAGCAATCAGCCCCAGCATTTT
TRBV19	TRBD1	-	TRBJ1-6	CASSVPGTGNNSPLHF	TGTGCCAGTAGTGTGCCTGGGACAGGGAACAATTCACCCCTCCACTTT